The sequence of this T cell receptor (beta chain) was determined in a study of blood T cell repertoires in COVID-19. Study-wide context: Some COVID-19 samples were acute and others convalescent; all came from the United States, Italy and Spain. Nucleic acid was either cDNA or gDNA, and it came from T cells, B-cell-depleted T cells, or PBMCs.

The CDR3 consists of 12 residues. Looked up from germline, CDR1 is MNHEY and CDR2 is SVGEGT. V lost 2 bases to trimming and J lost 4 bases, with 3 bases between them. Authors' analysis steps: The assay estimated nucleated cells by amplifying reference gene primers. Only in-frame clones appear in the TCRdb table, and some are missing; sequencing was by immunoSEQ multiplex PCR. That table gives V, J and clone size, and the DNA gave D and trimming. The table shows about 100,000 clones, with over 60% occurring only once. The receptor was derived from a man aged 65 to 79 with acute or convalescent COVID-19. Sequenced material: peripheral blood. The chain employs TRBV6-2 or TRBV6-3 and TRBJ1-5; D uncertain. The chain's CDR3 is CASSYENQPQHF. In nucleotides, the CDR3 is TGTGCCAGCAGTTACGAGAATCAGCCCCAGCATTTT.